The next 13 T cell receptor beta chains were all read from a single sample in a study of shared clonotypes between healthy human individuals. TCRdb's copy holds only in-frame clones and misses some; the assay was immunoSEQ multiplex PCR. This sample has about 680,000 clones, with around three quarters found just once. The specimen sequenced was memory CD4+ T cells sorted from blood. Subset noted: CD45RA-negative fraction. Receptors were obtained from a woman aged 25 to 39 in good health.

In the case of this clone: At one of its ends the junction is not consistent with the germline gene, which may arise from a read error. The chain links TRBV7-6 to TRBJ2-3; 9 bases align to TRBD2. The CDR3 consists of 14 residues. Germline V gives CDR1 SGHVS, CDR2 FNYEAQ. The CDR3 sequence: CASRLAGGTDTQYF. The DNA for the CDR3 is TGTGCCAGCCGCTTAGCGGGGGGCACAGATACGCAGTATTTT. The variable domain in full, with the rest retrieved from reference TRBV7-6 and TRBJ2-3, is GAGVSQSPRYKVTKRGQDVALRCDPISGHVSLYWYRQALGQGPEFLTYFNYEAQQDKSGLPNDRFSAERPEGSISTLTIQRTEQRDSAMYRCASRLAGGTDTQYFGPGTRLTVL.

The gene calls are TRBV5-1 and TRBJ2-7; TRBD1 matches at 8 bases. There are 16 residues in the CDR3. The trim removed 3 bases at V and 1 base at J, leaving 9 bases unmatched. Germline CDR1 is SGHRS and CDR2 is YFSETQ. The CDR3 spells CASSSLGTGYSYEQYF. The CDR3 region has the DNA TGCGCCAGCAGCTCTTTAGGGACAGGCTATTCCTACGAGCAGTACTTC.

This clone was recorded many times. The J gene is TRBJ2-5, the V gene TRBV19; D remains ambiguous. V gave up 0 bases and J gave up 4 bases, with 12 bases separating them. The length of the CDR3 is 15 residues. The germline V gene encodes CDR1 LNHDA and CDR2 SQIVND (reference sequence). DNA for the CDR3: TGTGCCAGTAGTATAGATCCGGGTCAGCGAGAGACCCAGTACTTC. Its protein product is CASSIDPGQRETQYF.

The chain links TRBV5-1 to TRBJ1-1; D remains ambiguous. Between the trimmed V and J ends, which lost 0 bases and 0 bases, there was a span of 6 bases. From germline, CDR1 is SGHRS and CDR2 YFSETQ. The CDR3 runs to 14 residues. The CDR3 loop is CASSLGSLNTEAFF. The DNA of the CDR3 is TGCGCCAGCAGCTTGGGCAGCTTGAACACTGAAGCTTTCTTT. Combining the CDR3 with reference TRBV5-1 and TRBJ1-1 gives the whole variable domain KAGVTQTPRYLIKTRGQQVTLSCSPISGHRSVSWYQQTPGQGLQFLFEYFSETQRNKGNFPGRFSGRQFSNSRSEMNVSTLELGDSALYLCASSLGSLNTEAFFGQGTRLTVV.

This chain links TRBV14 with TRBJ2-1; D is perhaps TRBD1 or TRBD2 (5 bases each). V lost 4 bases and J 2 bases, leaving 6 bases between the germline ends. Germline CDR1 SGHDN, CDR2 FVKESK. The CDR3 runs 13 residues. In nucleotides, the CDR3 is TGTGCCAGCAGCCGGGGGACCTACAATGAGCAGTTCTTC. Protein product: CASSRGTYNEQFF.

This clone turned up a few times. V is TRBV6-5 and J is TRBJ1-3; D not certain. CDR1 is MNHEY, CDR2 SVGAGI, per germline. The CDR3 spans 15 residues. V lost 7 bases and J 0 bases, leaving 13 bases between the germline ends. This CDR3 reads CASNQDGNSGNTIYF. The CDR3 DNA is TGTGCCAGCAATCAGGACGGAAACTCTGGAAACACCATATATTTT.

Points on this clone: The sample carries other DNA sequences with the same CDR3. The chain has TRBV5-1 and TRBJ2-1; 11 nucleotides agree with TRBD1. Germline lookup yields CDR1 SGHRS and CDR2 YFSETQ. This CDR3 comprises 15 residues. V shed 4 bases and J 2 bases; nucleotides not matched to a gene: 2. For the CDR3, the DNA is TGCGCCAGCAGCCGGGACAGGGGGGCCTACAATGAGCAGTTCTTC. Protein: CASSRDRGAYNEQFF.

V and J are TRBV5-4 and TRBJ2-2; TRBD2 matches at 8 bases. Trimming took 2 bases from V and 0 from J; bases not matched to a gene: 3. Germline CDR1 is SGHNT and CDR2 is YYREEE (reference sequence). This CDR3 is built from 16 residues. CDR3 sequence (DNA): TGTGCCAGCAGCTTACTAGCGGTGGCGAACACCGGGGAGCTGTTTTTT. This encodes CASSLLAVANTGELFF.

This chain connects TRBV20-1 to TRBJ1-4; D is unresolved. Per germline, CDR1 DFQATT and CDR2 SNEGSKA (reference sequence). V was trimmed by 6 bases and J by 8 bases, leaving 10 bases between them. This CDR3 region has 11 residues. The CDR3 is CSAPAREKLFF. The CDR3, as DNA: TGCAGTGCCCCAGCTCGGGAAAAACTGTTTTTT.

The chain combines TRBV7-2 with TRBJ2-1; 12 bases fit TRBD2. Germline CDR1 is SGHTA and CDR2 is FQGNSA. Losses at the gene ends were 5 bases for V and 5 bases for J; bases not matched to a gene: 7. The CDR3 loop spans 16 amino acids. The CDR3 region has the DNA TGTGCCAGCAGCCCCAGGACTAGCGGGAACCACAATGAGCAGTTCTTC. It specifies CASSPRTSGNHNEQFF.

The chain recombines TRBV4-1 with TRBJ1-2, with D perhaps TRBD1 (5 bases). The CDR3 spans 14 residues. CDR1 MGHRA and CDR2 YSYEKL come from the germline V gene. Deletions cut 4 bases from V and 6 bases from J, with 15 bases between. The CDR3 loop reads CASSLSTATHGYTF. Here the CDR3 DNA reads TGCGCCAGCAGCCTTTCGACAGCGACCCATGGCTACACCTTC.

The chain has TRBV6-1 and TRBJ2-1, with a tentative D call TRBD1 (6 bases). The CDR3 totals 15 residues. Between the trimmed V and J ends, which lost 5 bases and 0 bases, there was a span of 11 bases. Germline loops: CDR1 MNHNS, CDR2 SASEGT. The CDR3: CASSTTGSSYNEQFF. In DNA, the CDR3 is TGTGCCAGCAGTACCACAGGGAGCTCCTACAATGAGCAGTTCTTC.

This clone was found many times. V usage is TRBV10-1 and J usage is TRBJ2-3; D is uncertain. CDR1 and CDR2 (germline): WNHNN, SYGVQD (reference sequence). V dropped 6 bases and J dropped 1 base, with 14 bases sitting between them. The CDR3 totals 15 residues. The CDR3 nucleotides read TGCGCCAGCAGCCCTTACAAGGGCGGCACAGATACGCAGTATTTT. As protein: CASSPYKGGTDTQYF.